A single sample gave rise to the 30 T cell receptor beta chains below, sequenced in a study of cytomegalovirus exposure and HLA in healthy donors. Amplification used 60 Vbeta primers and 13 Jbeta primers. The assay was immunoSEQ multiplex PCR, and TCRdb's table has in-frame clones only and misses some. The sample records about 130,000 clones, over 60% being singletons. Material for sequencing was PBMCs. The receptors were sampled from a female donor in good health and CMV-seronegative.

V and J are TRBV9 and TRBJ2-6; D possibly corresponds to TRBD1 (6 bases). The CDR3 consists of 17 residues. V lost 0 bases, J lost 4 bases, and 14 bases lay in between. CDR1 and CDR2 (germline): SGDLS, YYNGEE. The CDR3 DNA follows: TGTGCCAGCAGCGTAGCTGCAGGGGCGGGCGGGGCCAACGTCCTGACTTTC. It yields the protein CASSVAAGAGGANVLTF.

J is TRBJ2-7 and V is TRBV2; 9 bases map to TRBD2. There are 15 residues in the CDR3. Germline V CDR1 and CDR2: SNHLY, FYNNEI. Trimming cost V 6 bases and J 5 bases; bases outside gene matches: 11. This chain's CDR3 is CASSPASGEIDEQYF. CDR3 bases: TGTGCCAGCAGCCCCGCTAGCGGGGAGATAGACGAGCAGTACTTC.

The chain uses TRBV6-5 and TRBJ2-7; TRBD2 matches 8 bases. The CDR3 is made up of 16 amino acids. The V segment lost 0 bases and the J segment 0 bases; nucleotides outside the gene matches: 4. Germline CDR1 is MNHEY and CDR2 is SVGAGI. CDR3 protein: CASSYSRLASSYEQYF. CDR3 nucleotide sequence: TGTGCCAGCAGTTACTCGAGACTAGCGAGCTCCTACGAGCAGTACTTC.

The rearrangement links TRBV19 to TRBJ2-4; possibly TRBD1 for D (7 bases). From germline, CDR1 is LNHDA and CDR2 SQIVND (reference sequence). This CDR3 region has 14 residues. The ends were cut back, 5 bases at V and 6 bases at J, with 14 bases in the middle. The CDR3 here is CASSPGGSGNIQYF. The CDR3 coding sequence is TGTGCCAGTAGTCCAGGGGGGTCAGGAAACATTCAGTACTTC.

J is TRBJ1-2 and V is TRBV7-9; tentatively, D is TRBD1 (5 bases). V dropped 1 base and J dropped 0 bases, with 15 bases sitting between them. This CDR3 has 17 amino acids. Germline V lookup: CDR1 SEHNR, CDR2 FQNEAQ (reference sequence). CDR3 loop: CASSLGSGARANYGYTF. In DNA form, the CDR3 reads TGTGCCAGCAGCTTAGGGTCAGGTGCCAGGGCTAACTATGGCTACACCTTC.

The V gene is TRBV9, the J gene TRBJ2-7; D might be TRBD1 (5 bases). Trimming took 4 bases from V and 4 from J, leaving 6 bases between them. Germline CDR1 and CDR2: SGDLS and YYNGEE. This CDR3 is built from 11 residues. CDR3 nucleotides: TGTGCCAGCAGCCAGGGTTACGAGCAGTACTTC. This codes for CASSQGYEQYF. The whole variable domain, filled in from reference TRBV9 and TRBJ2-7, reads DSGVTQTPKHLITATGQRVTLRCSPRSGDLSVYWYQQSLDQGLQFLIQYYNGEERAKGNILERFSAQQFPDLHSELNLSSLELGDSALYFCASSQGYEQYFGPGTRLTVT.

In DNA form, the CDR3 reads TGCGCCAGCAGCCCTCCCCGAACGGGGGGAAGCTCCTACAATGAGCAGTTCTTC. This sequence encodes CASSPPRTGGSSYNEQFF. The rearrangement uses TRBV4-1 and TRBJ2-1; 7 bases fit TRBD2. From germline, CDR1 is MGHRA and CDR2 YSYEKL. Trimming cost V 4 bases and J 0 bases; bases outside gene matches: 12. This CDR3 is 18 amino acids long.

The count of this clone is one. The chain uses TRBV28 and TRBJ1-2; 7 positions agree with TRBD1. The CDR3 contains 16 residues. Germline V gives CDR1 MDHEN, CDR2 SYDVKM. The junction had 16 bases not matched to a gene; V was cut back by 4 bases and J by 8 bases. The CDR3 DNA reads as TGTGCCAGCAGTTCACAGGGGCACCTGGCGGTGGACGGCTACACCTTC. Amino acids: CASSSQGHLAVDGYTF.

The chain combines TRBV9 with TRBJ1-1; D possibly corresponds to TRBD1 (5 bases). Per germline, CDR1 SGDLS and CDR2 YYNGEE. The ends were cut back, 4 bases at V and 1 base at J, with 20 bases in the middle. This CDR3 has 17 amino acids. The CDR3 protein is CASSPGDVGVRNTEAFF. CDR3 in DNA: TGTGCCAGCAGCCCGGGGGATGTTGGGGTAAGGAACACTGAAGCTTTCTTT. The full variable domain, its missing parts supplied by reference TRBV9 and TRBJ1-1, is DSGVTQTPKHLITATGQRVTLRCSPRSGDLSVYWYQQSLDQGLQFLIQYYNGEERAKGNILERFSAQQFPDLHSELNLSSLELGDSALYFCASSPGDVGVRNTEAFFGQGTRLTVV.

This rearrangement joins TRBV6-5 to TRBJ2-5, with a possible D match to TRBD2 (6 bases). The CDR3 extends over 13 amino acids. CDR1 and CDR2 from the germline V gene are MNHEY and SVGAGI. V dropped 6 bases and J dropped 2 bases, with 10 bases sitting between them. The CDR3 reads CASSLREQETQYF. The CDR3 nucleotides are TGTGCCAGCAGCCTACGGGAGCAAGAGACCCAGTACTTC.

The V and J genes are TRBV4-1 and TRBJ1-2; 11 positions match TRBD1. The CDR3 runs 16 residues. Germline lookup yields CDR1 MGHRA and CDR2 YSYEKL. The V gene end was trimmed by 2 bases and the J gene end by 8 bases; junction bases not matched to a gene: 10. CDR3 nucleotide sequence: TGCGCCAGCAGCCAACGGACAGGGGGCGAGGGTATAGGCTACACCTTC. It yields the protein CASSQRTGGEGIGYTF.

The rearrangement uses TRBV14 and TRBJ1-3; TRBD1 agrees at 9 bases. Unmatched junction bases numbered 14, after V lost 6 bases and J lost 8 bases. This CDR3 spans 16 amino acids. Germline V gene lookup returns CDR1 SGHDN and CDR2 FVKESK. DNA of the CDR3: TGTGCCAGCAGTCCATCCGGGACAGGGAAGTGGTACACCATATATTTT. Residues: CASSPSGTGKWYTIYF.

The chain joins TRBV30 to TRBJ1-6, with 8 nucleotides matching TRBD1. The CDR3 runs 14 residues. The V gene end was trimmed by 3 bases and the J gene end by 9 bases; junction bases not matched to a gene: 7. Germline CDR1 reads GTSNPN; CDR2 reads SVGIG (reference sequence). CDR3 sequence: CAWSNQGAGSPLHF. CDR3 nucleotides: TGTGCCTGGAGCAACCAGGGGGCAGGTTCACCCCTCCACTTT.

This sequence joins TRBV7-9 and TRBJ2-7; 9 bases line up with TRBD1. The CDR3 has 16 residues. Germline assignment: CDR1 SEHNR and CDR2 FQNEAQ (reference sequence). The J segment lost 4 bases and the V segment lost 4 bases, leaving 11 bases of the junction unmatched. This CDR3 is CASSSEPGQGLYEQYF. As DNA, the CDR3 is TGTGCCAGCAGCTCCGAACCGGGACAGGGACTTTACGAGCAGTACTTC. Full variable domain (outside the CDR3, taken from reference TRBV7-9 and TRBJ2-7): DTGVSQNPRHKITKRGQNVTFRCDPISEHNRLYWYRQTLGQGPEFLTYFQNEAQLEKSRLLSDRFSAERPKGSFSTLEIQRTEQGDSAMYLCASSSEPGQGLYEQYFGPGTRLTVT.

The chain links TRBV30 to TRBJ2-1; tentative D call: TRBD2 (5 bases). The germline gives CDR1 GTSNPN, CDR2 SVGIG (reference sequence). Deletions cut 3 bases from V and 3 bases from J, with 15 bases between. The CDR3 runs to 15 residues. CDR3 DNA sequence: TGTGCCTGGAGGGTCGTAGCGAGGAGCTACAATGAGCAGTTCTTC. Its translation is CAWRVVARSYNEQFF.

The rearrangement links TRBV4-2 to TRBJ1-1; D ambiguous. From germline, CDR1 is LGHNA and CDR2 YNFKEQ. Trimming shortened V by 0 bases and J by 7 bases, and 24 bases separated the two germline ends. The CDR3 spans 18 residues. CDR3 DNA sequence: TGTGCCAGCAGCCAAGATTCAGTCCATCGGGGAGGCACGGTTGAAGCTTTCTTT. As protein: CASSQDSVHRGGTVEAFF.

The chain employs TRBV7-8 and TRBJ2-1; maybe TRBD2 (5 bases). The V gene lost 0 bases and the J gene lost 0 bases, with 12 bases spanning the gap. From germline, CDR1 is SGHVS and CDR2 FQNEAQ. This CDR3 is 17 amino acids long. The CDR3 loop is CASSLALAPSSYNEQFF. In DNA, the CDR3 is TGTGCCAGCAGCTTAGCGTTAGCGCCTAGCTCCTACAATGAGCAGTTCTTC.

This clone was detected a few times. V usage is TRBV5-4 and J usage is TRBJ2-5; 9 nucleotides match TRBD1. The CDR3 is 15 amino acids. V was pared by 0 bases and J by 5 bases, with 5 bases of the junction left unmatched. Germline-derived CDR1 and CDR2 are SGHNT and YYREEE (reference sequence). The CDR3 DNA sequence: TGTGCCAGCAGCTTGGGAACAGGGGGCGGGGAGACCCAGTACTTC. Translation gives CASSLGTGGGETQYF.

This rearrangement joins TRBV5-4 to TRBJ2-3; D remains unclear. This CDR3 is built from 14 residues. Germline values: CDR1 SGHNT, CDR2 YYREEE (reference sequence). Deletions cut 2 bases from V and 0 bases from J, with 7 bases between. The CDR3 spells CASSLTYSTDTQYF. In DNA, the CDR3 is TGTGCCAGCAGCTTAACATATAGCACAGATACGCAGTATTTT.

The chain recombines TRBV7-9 with TRBJ2-7; D perhaps matches TRBD2 (6 bases). Trimming took 5 bases from V and 6 from J, leaving 20 bases between them. CDR1 is SEHNR and CDR2 is FQNEAQ in the germline V gene (reference sequence). The CDR3 is 15 residues long. The CDR3 loop reads CASSQNRDWPSEQYF. The CDR3, as DNA: TGTGCCAGCAGCCAAAACCGGGACTGGCCTAGCGAGCAGTACTTC.

The chain uses TRBV19 and TRBJ1-5; 8 bases fit TRBD1. Germline V lookup: CDR1 LNHDA, CDR2 SQIVND (reference sequence). The V and J ends lost 7 bases and 3 bases, in that order; junction bases with no gene match: 11. The CDR3 runs 16 residues. CDR3 DNA: TGTGCCAGTACTATGCGGCAGGGGGCGTCCAATCAGCCCCAGCATTTT. Residues: CASTMRQGASNQPQHF.

The chain has TRBV11-2 and TRBJ2-2, with 9 bases that match TRBD1. CDR3 length equals 15 residues. Trimming removed 5 bases from V and 5 bases from J; junction bases left unmatched: 6. Germline V gene sequence: CDR1 SGHAT, CDR2 FQNNGV. This CDR3 reads CASSPRDRVTGELFF. The DNA of the CDR3 is TGTGCCAGCAGCCCCCGGGACAGGGTAACCGGGGAGCTGTTTTTT.

The V call is TRBV28, the J call TRBJ2-3, with 9 bases aligning to TRBD1. The J segment lost 6 bases and the V segment lost 7 bases, leaving 8 bases of the junction unmatched. Germline CDR1 MDHEN, CDR2 SYDVKM. There are 14 residues in the CDR3. The CDR3 DNA sequence: TGTGCCAGCAAAGGGGGACAGGGTGGGGATACGCAGTATTTT. This translates into CASKGGQGGDTQYF.

CDR3: CSVEETGAGNQPQHF. In DNA form, the CDR3 reads TGCAGCGTTGAGGAGACAGGGGCGGGTAATCAGCCCCAGCATTTT. V is TRBV29-1 and J is TRBJ1-5; 8 nucleotides agree with TRBD1. J was trimmed by 4 bases and V by 3 bases; bases with no gene match: 8. Germline loops: CDR1 SQVTM, CDR2 ANQGSEA. The CDR3 loop spans 15 amino acids. Using reference TRBV29-1 and TRBJ1-5 for the parts outside the CDR3, the full variable domain is SAVISQKPSRDICQRGTSLTIQCQVDSQVTMMFWYRQQPGQSLTLIATANQGSEATYESGFVIDKFPISRPNLTFSTLTVSNMSPEDSSIYLCSVEETGAGNQPQHFGDGTRLSIL.

The chain couples TRBV2 to TRBJ1-4, with a possible D match to TRBD1 (5 bases). CDR1 SNHLY and CDR2 FYNNEI come from the germline V gene. The CDR3 runs 13 residues. Trimming stripped 11 bases from V and 7 bases from J, with 17 bases between. In DNA, the CDR3 is TGTGCCGGGGGGGGAAGGGAGCGTGAAAAACTGTTTTTT. This codes for CAGGGREREKLFF.

The chain recombines TRBV6-6 with TRBJ1-6, with a weak D call TRBD1 (5 bases). The germline V gene has CDR1 MNHNY and CDR2 SVGAGI (reference sequence). V lost 2 bases, J lost 7 bases, and 9 bases lay in between. This CDR3 spans 14 amino acids. The CDR3 loop reads CASSYRGLNSPLHF. The CDR3 nucleotides read TGTGCCAGCAGTTACCGGGGGTTGAATTCACCCCTCCACTTT.

The rearrangement uses TRBV4-2 and TRBJ2-1; 10 nucleotides line up with TRBD1. The V gene's germline CDR1 is LGHNA and CDR2 YNFKEQ. This CDR3 has 17 amino acids. V lost 3 bases to trimming and J lost 3 bases; unmatched junction nucleotides: 8. CDR3 coding DNA: TGTGCCAGCAGCCAGCTGACGGACAGGGGGAACTACAATGAGCAGTTCTTC. Amino acid sequence: CASSQLTDRGNYNEQFF.

This clone was seen a single time. The V and J genes are TRBV19 and TRBJ2-1; D perhaps matches TRBD2 (6 bases). The germline V gene has CDR1 LNHDA and CDR2 SQIVND (reference sequence). The CDR3 totals 15 residues. V was shortened by 4 bases and J by 3 bases, with 13 bases between the two germline ends. The CDR3 reads CASSNGGNSYNEQFF. CDR3 coding DNA: TGTGCCAGTAGTAATGGCGGGAATAGCTACAATGAGCAGTTCTTC. The complete variable domain, with remaining parts taken from reference TRBV19 and TRBJ2-1, reads DGGITQSPKYLFRKEGQNVTLSCEQNLNHDAMYWYRQDPGQGLRLIYYSQIVNDFQKGDIAEGYSVSREKKESFPLTVTSAQKNPTAFYLCASSNGGNSYNEQFFGPGTRLTVL.

This clone was recorded once. The chain employs TRBV7-9 and TRBJ2-6; D perhaps matches TRBD2 (6 bases). The CDR3 is 13 amino acids. V lost 11 bases to trimming and J lost 0 bases, with 8 bases between them. CDR1 is SEHNR and CDR2 is FQNEAQ in the germline V gene (reference sequence). DNA of the CDR3: TGTGCCGGGAGGCCCTCTGGGGCCAACGTCCTGACTTTC. It yields the protein CAGRPSGANVLTF.

V and J are TRBV5-1 and TRBJ2-3; 9 positions match TRBD2. Losses at the gene ends were 3 bases for V and 7 bases for J; bases not matched to a gene: 15. Germline V gene sequence: CDR1 SGHRS, CDR2 YFSETQ. The CDR3 has 17 residues. The CDR3 is CASSWAIVAGEEYTQYF. CDR3 in DNA: TGCGCCAGCAGCTGGGCCATCGTAGCGGGAGAAGAGTATACGCAGTATTTT.